The T cell receptor (beta chain) under discussion was sequenced for a study of T cell responses to AZD1222 COVID-19 vaccine. The study's findings and limits: Mapped onto spike, vaccine-associated CD4 TCRs spanned it and were dominant at 160-218 and 743-854. The donors showed a predominance of white British ancestry and of females, with possible underestimation of clonal diversity. Only a handful of AZD1222 recipients, roughly six in all, had baseline seropositivity. The repertoires were collected only after the peak T cell response.

TCRdb keeps only in-frame clones here, not all; method: immunoSEQ multiplex PCR. The sample includes about 200,000 clones, approximately 93% of them seen just once. As regards this clone: The antigen is unknown.

V was pared by 1 base and J by 7 bases, with 14 bases between. The CDR3 contains 15 residues. The V gene's germline CDR1 is GTSNPN and CDR2 SVGIG (reference sequence). The chain is built from TRBV30 and TRBJ1-6; tentative D call: TRBD1 (5 bases). The sequenced sample was peripheral blood, obtained 28 days after the second AZD1222 dose. The source is an adult who received the AZD1222 COVID-19 vaccine. CDR3 loop: CAWSGGKKGNSPLHF. CDR3 DNA sequence: TGTGCCTGGAGTGGGGGCAAAAAGGGGAATTCACCCCTCCACTTT.